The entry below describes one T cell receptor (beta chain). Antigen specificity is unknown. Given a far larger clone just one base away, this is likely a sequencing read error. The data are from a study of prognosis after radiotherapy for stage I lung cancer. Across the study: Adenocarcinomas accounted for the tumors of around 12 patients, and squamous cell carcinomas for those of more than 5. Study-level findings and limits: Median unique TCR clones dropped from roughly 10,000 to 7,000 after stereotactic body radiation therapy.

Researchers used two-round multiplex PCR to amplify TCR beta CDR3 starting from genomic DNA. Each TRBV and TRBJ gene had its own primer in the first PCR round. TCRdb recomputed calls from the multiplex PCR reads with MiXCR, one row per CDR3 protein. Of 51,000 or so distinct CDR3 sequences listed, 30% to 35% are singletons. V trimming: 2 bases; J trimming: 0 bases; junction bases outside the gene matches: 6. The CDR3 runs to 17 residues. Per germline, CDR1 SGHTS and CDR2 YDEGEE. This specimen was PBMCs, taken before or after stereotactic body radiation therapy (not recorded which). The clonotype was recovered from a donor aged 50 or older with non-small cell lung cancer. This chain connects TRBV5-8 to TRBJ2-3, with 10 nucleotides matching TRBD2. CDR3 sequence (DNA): TGTGCCAGCAGCTTATCTCCGACTAGCGGGAGCACAGATACGCAGTATTTT. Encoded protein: CASSLSPTSGSTDTQYF.